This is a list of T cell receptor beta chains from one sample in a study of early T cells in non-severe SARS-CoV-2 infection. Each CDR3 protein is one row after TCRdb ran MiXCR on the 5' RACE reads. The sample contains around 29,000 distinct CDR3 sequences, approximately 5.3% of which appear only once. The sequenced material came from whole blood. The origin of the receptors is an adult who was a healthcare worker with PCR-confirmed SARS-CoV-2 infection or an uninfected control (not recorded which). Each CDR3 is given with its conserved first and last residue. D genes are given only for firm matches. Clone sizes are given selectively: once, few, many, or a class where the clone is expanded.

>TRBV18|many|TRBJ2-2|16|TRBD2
TGTGCCAGCTCACCACAAGGGACTAAGAACTCCGGGGAGCTGTTTTTT
CASSPQGTKNSGELFF
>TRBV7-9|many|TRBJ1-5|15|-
TGTGCCAGCAGCCATACGGGACAAACCGGGCAGCCCCAGCATTTT
CASSHTGQTGQPQHF
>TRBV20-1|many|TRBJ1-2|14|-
TGCAGTGCCCTCCCCCGGGGGATGAACTATGGCTACACCTTC
CSALPRGMNYGYTF
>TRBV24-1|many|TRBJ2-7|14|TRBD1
TGTGCCACCAGTGGCTGGGACAGGGAAGACGAGCAGTACTTC
CATSGWDREDEQYF
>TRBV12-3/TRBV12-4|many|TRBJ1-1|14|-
TGTGCCAGCAGTTTAGGGGGGCCGAACACTGAAGCTTTCTTT
CASSLGGPNTEAFF
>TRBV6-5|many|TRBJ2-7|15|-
TGTGCCAGCAGTTACGGTCAGGGTGGGGTATACGAGCAGTACTTC
CASSYGQGGVYEQYF
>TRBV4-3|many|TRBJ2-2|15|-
TGCGCCAGCAGCCAAAATGTAGCTACGGGCGGGGAGCTGTTTTTT
CASSQNVATGGELFF
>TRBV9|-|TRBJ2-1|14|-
TGTGCCAGCAGCGTAGGGGACGGAGACAATGAGCAGTTCTTC
CASSVGDGDNEQFF
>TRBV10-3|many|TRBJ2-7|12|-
TGTGCCATCCGGGACTCCAATAGGGAGCAGTACTTC
CAIRDSNREQYF
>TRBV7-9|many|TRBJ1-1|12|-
TGTGCCAGCGGTGATACGAACACTGAAGCTTTCTTT
CASGDTNTEAFF